The 25 T cell receptor beta chains below were found in one sample sequenced in a study of cytomegalovirus exposure and HLA in healthy donors. Vbeta (60) and Jbeta (13) primers were used in the PCR. TCRdb's table, derived via immunoSEQ multiplex PCR, lists solely in-frame clones and lacks some. The data contain about 98,000 clones, around 75% of them singletons. The sequencing sample was made of PBMCs. These receptors were taken from a man between 18 and 35 years old in good health and CMV-seropositive.

V and J are TRBV11-2 and TRBJ2-5, with D perhaps matching TRBD2 (5 bases). Germline V gene data show CDR1 as SGHAT and CDR2 as FQNNGV. This CDR3 has 14 residues. The V gene lost 4 bases and the J gene lost 4 bases, with 13 bases spanning the gap. The DNA for the CDR3 is TGTGCCAGCAGCTCCTGGTATCGGGGAGAGACCCAGTACTTC. This encodes CASSSWYRGETQYF.

V and J are TRBV21-1 and TRBJ2-3; the D segment call TRBD1 is taken from the table without a DNA check. TRBV21-1 is a pseudogene. CDR3 length equals 17 residues. The CDR3 sequence: CASSKIKETGEADTQYF. The CDR3 DNA reads TGTGCCAGCAGCAAAATAAAAGAGACAGGGGAAGCAGATACGCAGTATTTT.

The rearrangement links TRBV15 to TRBJ1-5; a weak D match, TRBD1 (5 bases). The ends were cut back, 8 bases at V and 9 bases at J, with 14 bases in the middle. Germline-derived CDR1 and CDR2 are LNHNV and YYDKDF (reference sequence). There are 12 residues in the CDR3. CDR3 amino acids: CATQPRRGPQHF. The CDR3 region has the DNA TGTGCCACCCAGCCCCGGAGGGGGCCCCAGCATTTT.

The chain links TRBV6-1 to TRBJ1-3; a weak D match, TRBD1 (5 bases). The CDR3 runs 14 residues. The germline V gene encodes CDR1 MNHNS and CDR2 SASEGT. Trimming stripped 6 bases from V and 3 bases from J, with 12 bases between. CDR3 DNA: TGTGCCAGCAGACTCAGACAGCTTGGAAACACCATATATTTT. As protein: CASRLRQLGNTIYF.

The V call is TRBV21-1, the J call TRBJ1-1; the table's D call TRBD1 went unverified against the DNA. TRBV21-1 is given as a pseudogene. The CDR3 is 13 amino acids. CDR3 protein: CASSETDNTEAFF. In DNA form, the CDR3 reads TGTGCCAGCAGCGAGACAGATAACACTGAAGCTTTCTTT.

The chain uses TRBV7-8 and TRBJ1-1; unclear D gene. Germline CDR1 reads SGHVS; CDR2 reads FQNEAQ. The ends were cut back, 5 bases at V and 4 bases at J, with 8 bases in the middle. This CDR3 is 12 amino acids long. DNA for the CDR3: TGTGCCAGCAGCAGAGGAGTCACTGAAGCTTTCTTT. Amino acid sequence: CASSRGVTEAFF.

The chain joins TRBV6-1 to TRBJ2-7; 11 bases are shared with TRBD2. Germline loops: CDR1 MNHNS, CDR2 SASEGT. Losses at the gene ends were 6 bases for V and 3 bases for J; bases not matched to a gene: 1. The length of the CDR3 is 13 residues. The CDR3 protein is CASRTSGGYEQYF. CDR3 coding DNA: TGTGCCAGCAGAACTAGCGGGGGCTACGAGCAGTACTTC.

The chain is built from TRBV6-5 and TRBJ1-1; D possibly corresponds to TRBD1 (5 bases). There are 11 residues in the CDR3. Looked up from germline, CDR1 is MNHEY and CDR2 is SVGAGI. Trimming pared 10 bases from V and 3 bases from J, leaving 9 bases between. DNA of the CDR3: TGTGCCACCAAGGGGCACACTGAAGCTTTCTTT. Its translation: CATKGHTEAFF.

The V call is TRBV28, the J call TRBJ1-2; D may be TRBD1 (6 bases). This CDR3 is built from 14 residues. CDR1 is MDHEN, CDR2 SYDVKM, per germline. V lost 4 bases and J lost 4, with 13 bases in between. The CDR3 sequence is CASSSLTGSYGYTF. CDR3 in DNA: TGTGCCAGCAGTTCCCTGACAGGATCCTATGGCTACACCTTC.

J is TRBJ2-3 and V is TRBV2; the match to TRBD2 covers 9 bases. The germline V gene has CDR1 SNHLY and CDR2 FYNNEI. V trimming: 7 bases; J trimming: 4 bases; junction bases outside the gene matches: 6. This CDR3 has 14 residues. The CDR3 nucleotides read TGTGCCAGCACTCGGCGCGGGGGGGCAGATACGCAGTATTTT. This codes for CASTRRGGADTQYF.

The chain has TRBV7-8 and TRBJ1-1, with 7 bases aligning to TRBD1. Per the germline V gene, CDR1 is SGHVS and CDR2 is FQNEAQ. The CDR3 is made up of 16 amino acids. J lost 4 bases, V lost 3 bases, and 11 bases had no gene match. The CDR3 reads CASSFSVGDSPTEAFF. The CDR3 DNA is TGTGCCAGCAGCTTCTCTGTAGGGGACAGTCCCACTGAAGCTTTCTTT.

V is TRBV20-1 and J is TRBJ1-1; D is uncertain. Germline lookup yields CDR1 DFQATT and CDR2 SNEGSKA (reference sequence). The V end was cut by 6 bases, the J end by 0 bases, with 5 bases between. This CDR3 is built from 11 residues. In nucleotides, the CDR3 is TGCAGTGCCCGGGTGAACACTGAAGCTTTCTTT. It specifies CSARVNTEAFF.

The chain uses TRBV18 and TRBJ1-6; D perhaps matches TRBD1 (5 bases). CDR1 KGHSH and CDR2 LQKENI come from the germline V gene. Trimming cost V 6 bases and J 5 bases, with 14 bases left between them. The CDR3 runs to 15 residues. In DNA form, the CDR3 reads TGTGCCAGCTCCGAACGTACAGGAGATAATTCACCCCTCCACTTT. Protein product: CASSERTGDNSPLHF.

The genes are TRBV5-4 and TRBJ2-2; 15 nucleotides line up with TRBD2. Germline values: CDR1 SGHNT, CDR2 YYREEE (reference sequence). The V segment lost 4 bases and the J segment 5 bases; nucleotides outside the gene matches: 6. CDR3 length equals 17 residues. CDR3 coding DNA: TGTGCCAGCAGCCTGGGACTAGCGGGGGGCCGAACCGGGGAGCTGTTTTTT. Its protein is CASSLGLAGGRTGELFF.

This clone has more than one count but fewer than ten. The V gene is TRBV30, the J gene TRBJ2-1; 15 bases align to TRBD2. With 5 bases clipped from V and 4 bases from J, the junction kept 12 bases outside the gene matches. From germline, CDR1 is GTSNPN and CDR2 SVGIG (reference sequence). The CDR3 spans 18 residues. The CDR3 DNA reads as TGTGCCTGGGGAGGGGGAACCGGGACTAGCGGGGGGTACAATGAGCAGTTCTTC. Protein sequence: CAWGGGTGTSGGYNEQFF.

The gene calls are TRBV19 and TRBJ2-7; 8 nucleotides match TRBD1. Trimming took 8 bases from V and 2 from J; bases not matched to a gene: 11. The CDR3 has 15 residues. In germline, CDR1 is LNHDA, CDR2 SQIVND (reference sequence). The CDR3 spells CASSVYRGIPYEQYF. The CDR3 DNA sequence: TGTGCCAGTTCCGTTTACAGGGGGATACCCTACGAGCAGTACTTC.

The chain joins TRBV9 to TRBJ1-1; weak D call: TRBD1 (6 bases). This CDR3 is built from 15 residues. In germline, CDR1 is SGDLS, CDR2 YYNGEE. The ends were cut back, 2 bases at V and 1 base at J, with 12 bases in the middle. CDR3 sequence: CASSVSPGQNTEAFF. The CDR3 nucleotides read TGTGCCAGCAGCGTGTCGCCGGGACAGAACACTGAAGCTTTCTTT.

The chain joins TRBV7-8 to TRBJ2-1, with TRBD2 identical over 11 bases. This CDR3 has 17 residues. CDR1 is SGHVS, CDR2 FQNEAQ, per germline. V dropped 5 bases and J dropped 0; count of bases not matched to a gene: 6. CDR3 sequence (DNA): TGTGCCAGCAGCGTAGGAGGACTAGCGGGCTCCTACAATGAGCAGTTCTTC. Its translation is CASSVGGLAGSYNEQFF.

The chain links TRBV15 to TRBJ1-5, with 9 positions matching TRBD1. This CDR3 spans 14 amino acids. Germline CDR1 reads LNHNV; CDR2 reads YYDKDF (reference sequence). V shed 8 bases and J 1 base; nucleotides not matched to a gene: 3. CDR3 sequence (DNA): TGTGCCACCGGACAGGGGATGAGCAATCAGCCCCAGCATTTT. This translates into CATGQGMSNQPQHF.

This rearrangement joins TRBV10-3 to TRBJ2-3, with D perhaps TRBD1 (5 bases). CDR3 size: 18 residues. CDR1 ENHRY and CDR2 SYGVKD come from the germline V gene. V shed 6 bases and J shed 0 bases, with 22 bases lying between them. CDR3 in amino acids: CAIRNFDSLTPSTDTQYF. CDR3 bases: TGTGCCATCAGGAACTTTGACAGCCTGACCCCTAGCACAGATACGCAGTATTTT.

J is TRBJ2-3 and V is TRBV29-1, with 14 positions matching TRBD2. The V gene's germline CDR1 is SQVTM and CDR2 ANQGSEA. V was pared by 3 bases and J by 5 bases, with 4 bases of the junction left unmatched. The CDR3 is 15 amino acids. CDR3 nucleotides: TGCAGCGTTGATCGACTAGCGGGGGGGATAGATACGCAGTATTTT. This sequence encodes CSVDRLAGGIDTQYF.

V usage is TRBV9 and J usage is TRBJ2-1, with 10 nucleotides matching TRBD2. CDR3 length: 16 residues. The ends lost 4 bases at V and 4 bases at J; junction bases unmatched: 8. Germline CDR1 and CDR2: SGDLS and YYNGEE. The CDR3 loop is CASSPRTSGPYNEQFF. The CDR3 region has the DNA TGTGCCAGCAGCCCCCGGACTAGCGGACCATACAATGAGCAGTTCTTC.

This sequence joins TRBV2 and TRBJ2-7, with a weak D call TRBD1 (6 bases). This CDR3 contains 12 residues. Between the trimmed V and J ends, which lost 7 bases and 3 bases, there was a span of 10 bases. Per germline, CDR1 SNHLY and CDR2 FYNNEI. CDR3 sequence (DNA): TGTGCCAGCAAGAACAGGGTCTACGAGCAGTACTTC. Translating gives CASKNRVYEQYF.

The J gene is TRBJ2-1, the V gene TRBV10-3; TRBD1 is a possible D gene (5 bases). Trimming left V 2 bases short and J 7 bases short, with 12 bases between. CDR1 is ENHRY and CDR2 is SYGVKD in the germline V gene. This CDR3 is 14 amino acids long. The CDR3 loop reads CAISEGARINEQFF. In DNA form, the CDR3 reads TGTGCCATCAGTGAGGGGGCTAGAATAAATGAGCAGTTCTTC.

This clone was observed a few times. The J gene is TRBJ2-1, the V gene TRBV5-4; tentative D call: TRBD1 (6 bases). The length of the CDR3 is 15 residues. In germline, CDR1 is SGHNT, CDR2 YYREEE (reference sequence). The V end lost 3 bases, the J end lost 3 bases, and 13 bases lay between the germline ends. CDR3 sequence (DNA): TGTGCCAGCAGCTCAGACAGGAGAATCTACAATGAGCAGTTCTTC. Translating it yields CASSSDRRIYNEQFF.